This T cell receptor (beta chain) was sequenced in a study of cytomegalovirus exposure and HLA in healthy donors. CDR1 and CDR2 (germline): SGDLS, YYNGEE. After removal of 3 bases from V and 6 bases from J, the junction contained 14 bases not matched to a gene. The CDR3 is 17 residues long. This PCR relied on a set of 60 Vbeta primers and 13 Jbeta primers. Here immunoSEQ multiplex PCR was the method, and the copy in TCRdb shows in-frame clones only, minus some. The sample comprises approximately 120,000 clones, 75% to 85% of which are singletons, and roughly 9% rests with the top ten. This receptor was taken from a woman in her fifties or sixties in good health and CMV-seropositive. This chain uses TRBV9 with TRBJ1-4, with 7 nucleotides matching TRBD1. The specimen was PBMCs. The CDR3 loop is CASSAGDSWRGDEKLFF. CDR3 in DNA: TGTGCCAGCAGCGCCGGGGACAGTTGGCGGGGGGATGAAAAACTGTTTTTT.